This T cell receptor beta chain was observed in a study of T cell responses to AZD1222 COVID-19 vaccine. Overall study results and limits: Following two doses of AZD1222, Spike-specific TCR breadth and depth rose.

The table came from immunoSEQ multiplex PCR; TCRdb's copy has only in-frame clones and leaves some out. The sample has roughly 200,000 clones, 88% seen once; the top ten hold around 7.9%. J was trimmed by 0 bases and V by 6 bases; bases with no gene match: 1. Germline values: CDR1 SNHLY, CDR2 FYNNEI. This CDR3 comprises 14 residues. For this clone: Its antigen is as yet unknown.

This clonotype originated in an adult in good health. This sequence joins TRBV2 and TRBJ2-2; 7 nucleotides align to TRBD1. Sample: peripheral blood, taken on day 0 of AZD1222 vaccination. In DNA form, the CDR3 reads TGTGCCAGCAGGGGACAGTCGAACACCGGGGAGCTGTTTTTT. Residues: CASRGQSNTGELFF.